The table lists the clone carrying this T cell receptor (beta chain) with many counts. The antigen is not known. This entry is derived from a study of Ad26.COV2.S vaccination and SARS-CoV-2 variants. Broader study findings: The authors reported substantial breadth in spike-specific CD8+ and CD4+ T cell responses after vaccination. Total T cell responses were possibly underestimated by TCR breadth and depth analyses.

Treatment described: 15 to 20 received Ad26.COV2.S at low or high dose, single or two shots; about 5 received placebo; per-sample allocation not given. Each sample was drawn 63 days after the first injection (of vaccine or placebo). Here immunoSEQ multiplex PCR was the method, and the copy in TCRdb shows in-frame clones only, minus some. The data contain a few hundred thousand clones, around nine tenths of them singletons. This receptor was obtained from a person aged 18 to 59 who received the Ad26.COV2.S COVID-19 vaccine or a placebo. The sample here was peripheral blood, taken in a trial of Ad26.COV2.S vaccine versus placebo.

The CDR3 is CAWRPTGAAFF. CDR3 nucleotides: TGTGCCTGGAGGCCCACAGGGGCCGCTTTCTTT. V gene TRBV30 combines with J gene TRBJ1-1; 7 positions match TRBD1. The ends lost 3 bases at V and 11 bases at J; junction bases unmatched: 6. The CDR3 sequence is 11 residues long. In germline, CDR1 is GTSNPN, CDR2 SVGIG (reference sequence).